These 30 T cell receptor beta chains came from one sample sequenced in a study of vaccination and CD4 T cells after COVID-19. Regarding treatment: approximately 9-day PBMC culture with coronavirus spike peptide pools or control peptides (ViraFEST assay). Their antigens are not known. The Oncomine TCR Beta short-read assay was applied to DNA of cultured CD4+ T cells. TCRdb re-called the PCR reads with MiXCR, one entry per CDR3 protein. The sample holds approximately 21,000 distinct CDR3 sequences, about 61% seen once. The sample was CD4+ T cells from blood, cultured in vitro. The receptor source for this set is a human donor who had recovered from COVID-19.

As for this clonotype: This CDR3 fails to terminate in the conserved phenylalanine or tryptophan, so it likely reflects a read error. The chain recombines TRBV6-1 with TRBJ1-6; 7 bases agree with TRBD1. The germline CDR1 and CDR2 sequences are MNHNS and SASEGT. CDR3 length equals 16 residues. J gave up 7 bases and V 5 bases, and 11 bases lay outside the gene matches. Here the CDR3 DNA reads TGTGCCAGCAGTATTAGCTTGACAGGGCTCAATTCACCCCTCCACCTT. This encodes CASSISLTGLNSPLHL.

The chain is built from TRBV6-1 and TRBJ1-5; 8 bases align to TRBD1. With V trimmed by 5 bases and J by 6 bases, 6 bases remained unmatched. This CDR3 comprises 14 residues. Germline V gene sequence: CDR1 MNHNS, CDR2 SASEGT. The CDR3, as DNA: TGTGCCAGCAGTAAGGGACAGGAGGGTCAGCCCCAGCATTTT. Encoded protein: CASSKGQEGQPQHF.

This chain connects TRBV7-9 to TRBJ2-4; D unresolved. Germline assignment: CDR1 SEHNR and CDR2 FQNEAQ (reference sequence). V was shortened by 5 bases and J by 2 bases, with 13 bases between the two germline ends. The CDR3 is 15 amino acids. CDR3 protein: CASSGRFVTKNIQYF. The CDR3 DNA is TGTGCCAGCAGCGGACGGTTCGTAACCAAAAACATTCAGTACTTC.

This clonotype showed up just once. This chain uses TRBV20-1 with TRBJ2-7; no clear D. The germline gives CDR1 DFQATT, CDR2 SNEGSKA (reference sequence). V dropped 5 bases and J dropped 1 base, with 15 bases sitting between them. The CDR3 is made up of 14 amino acids. The CDR3 nucleotides are TGCAGTGCTGGGCGACCTTCCCCTTCCTACGAGCAGTACTTC. It encodes CSAGRPSPSYEQYF.

CDR3 in amino acids: CSVALGTGSPLHF. CDR3 nucleotide sequence: TGCAGCGTTGCCCTAGGGACGGGTTCACCCCTCCACTTT. This rearrangement joins TRBV29-1 to TRBJ1-6; TRBD1 is a possible D gene (5 bases). This CDR3 has 13 residues. The V end lost 4 bases, the J end lost 9 bases, and 13 bases lay between the germline ends. Germline V gene lookup returns CDR1 SQVTM and CDR2 ANQGSEA.

V usage is TRBV28 and J usage is TRBJ1-5, with TRBD1 matching 8 bases. The CDR3 sequence is 15 residues long. V gave up 8 bases and J gave up 1 base; unmatched junction bases: 7. Germline CDR1 reads MDHEN; CDR2 reads SYDVKM. CDR3 region: CASQTGGLSNQPQHF. The CDR3 region has the DNA TGTGCCAGCCAAACAGGGGGTTTGAGCAATCAGCCCCAGCATTTT.

This clonotype turned up a few times. This chain joins TRBV28 and TRBJ1-2, with 9 bases aligning to TRBD1. The ends lost 7 bases at V and 3 bases at J; junction bases unmatched: 21. Germline lookup yields CDR1 MDHEN and CDR2 SYDVKM. CDR3 length: 19 amino acids. CDR3 DNA sequence: TGTGCCAGCATGAATTTAGCCCGGGACAGGGAAAACAAGGACTATGGCTACACCTTC. This translates into CASMNLARDRENKDYGYTF.

This clonotype was recorded a few times. The chain is built from TRBV7-3 and TRBJ2-3, with a tentative D call TRBD2 (7 bases). CDR1 and CDR2 (germline): SGHTA, FQGTGA. CDR3 size: 16 residues. V shed 5 bases and J shed 0 bases, with 15 bases lying between them. CDR3 protein: CASSLRGGASTDTQYF. The DNA for the CDR3 is TGTGCCAGCAGCCTTAGGGGGGGAGCTAGCACAGATACGCAGTATTTT.

The genes are TRBV6-1 and TRBJ2-7; D gene ambiguous. The ends were cut back, 7 bases at V and 3 bases at J, with 10 bases in the middle. The CDR3 loop spans 12 amino acids. Looked up from germline, CDR1 is MNHNS and CDR2 is SASEGT. The CDR3 DNA is TGTGCCAGCACCGGAGTGAACTACGAGCAGTACTTC. Protein product: CASTGVNYEQYF.

This chain connects TRBV7-2 to TRBJ2-5; 9 bases agree with TRBD1. The germline V gene encodes CDR1 SGHTA and CDR2 FQGNSA. The CDR3 loop spans 17 amino acids. J gave up 6 bases and V 0 bases, and 11 bases lay outside the gene matches. Here the CDR3 reads CASSLALGQGRAKTQYF. The CDR3 DNA is TGTGCCAGCAGCTTAGCGTTGGGACAGGGCCGGGCAAAGACCCAGTACTTC.

V usage is TRBV7-2 and J usage is TRBJ2-1; 11 bases line up with TRBD2. Trimming took 4 bases from V and 3 from J; bases not matched to a gene: 2. The CDR3 consists of 15 residues. The germline gives CDR1 SGHTA, CDR2 FQGNSA. The CDR3 nucleotides are TGTGCCAGCAGCTCCGGACTAGCGGGCTACAATGAGCAGTTCTTC. Amino acids: CASSSGLAGYNEQFF.

The gene calls are TRBV5-4 and TRBJ1-2; 7 bases agree with TRBD1. The CDR3 covers 15 residues. Germline CDR1 and CDR2: SGHNT and YYREEE (reference sequence). The junction had 8 bases not matched to a gene; V was cut back by 4 bases and J by 2 bases. The chain's CDR3 is CASSTRQGPNYGYTF. DNA for the CDR3: TGTGCCAGCAGCACCAGACAGGGCCCCAACTATGGCTACACCTTC.

The chain combines TRBV5-5 with TRBJ1-1, with 8 bases lining up with TRBD1. V lost 5 bases, J lost 3 bases, and 3 bases stayed unmatched. Germline V gene lookup returns CDR1 SGHKS and CDR2 YYEKEE (reference sequence). The CDR3 has 13 residues. CDR3 coding DNA: TGTGCCAGCAGGCTGACAGGGGACACTGAAGCTTTCTTT. Its translation: CASRLTGDTEAFF. The full variable domain, rest sourced from reference TRBV5-5 and TRBJ1-1, is DAGVTQSPTHLIKTRGQQVTLRCSPISGHKSVSWYQQVLGQGPQFIFQYYEKEERGRGNFPDRFSARQFPNYSSELNVNALLLGDSALYLCASRLTGDTEAFFGQGTRLTVV.

The rearrangement links TRBV2 to TRBJ2-2, with 7 bases matching TRBD1. The junction had 8 bases not matched to a gene; V was cut back by 3 bases and J by 7 bases. CDR1 and CDR2 (germline): SNHLY, FYNNEI. CDR3 size: 15 residues. The CDR3 bases are TGTGCCAGCAGTGAGAACAGGGGAATCGGCGGGGAGCTGTTTTTT. It yields the protein CASSENRGIGGELFF.

The chain is built from TRBV15 and TRBJ2-7, with 7 nucleotides matching TRBD2. The ends lost 1 base at V and 4 bases at J; junction bases unmatched: 7. Germline V gene data show CDR1 as LNHNV and CDR2 as YYDKDF (reference sequence). CDR3 length equals 15 residues. The CDR3 sequence: CATSRAGGSAYEQYF. Here the CDR3 DNA reads TGTGCCACCAGCAGAGCAGGCGGGAGTGCTTACGAGCAGTACTTC.

The chain couples TRBV7-3 to TRBJ2-6; D unresolved. CDR1 SGHTA and CDR2 FQGTGA come from the germline V gene. This CDR3 is built from 16 residues. The germline V and J ends were trimmed by 1 base and 0 bases, with 7 bases remaining between them. The CDR3 sequence: CASSLIRPSGANVLTF. The CDR3 nucleotides are TGTGCCAGCAGCTTAATCAGACCCTCTGGGGCCAACGTCCTGACTTTC.

This clonotype showed up just a few times. The chain couples TRBV7-2 to TRBJ2-1; the D gene is possibly TRBD2 (6 bases). The CDR3 is 14 residues long. V was cut by 5 bases and J by 1 base, with 9 bases left in between. CDR1 and CDR2 (germline): SGHTA, FQGNSA. The CDR3 here is CASSTSGSYNEQFF. The CDR3 DNA is TGTGCCAGCAGCACAAGCGGGTCCTACAATGAGCAGTTCTTC.

The chain employs TRBV7-2 and TRBJ2-5; D is perhaps TRBD2 (7 bases). CDR1 is SGHTA, CDR2 FQGNSA, per germline. The CDR3 spans 15 residues. V lost 1 base and J 4 bases, leaving 13 bases between the germline ends. The CDR3 nucleotides are TGTGCCAGCAGCTTAGAGGGAGGGGGGCCAGAGACCCAGTACTTC. It yields the protein CASSLEGGGPETQYF.

This clonotype showed up just a few times. The chain is built from TRBV24-1 and TRBJ1-1, with TRBD1 matching 7 bases. CDR1 is KGHDR and CDR2 is SFDVKD in the germline V gene. This CDR3 contains 14 residues. J was trimmed by 1 base and V by 7 bases; bases with no gene match: 5. The CDR3 DNA sequence: TGTGCCACCAGAGCCGGGACAGCGAACACTGAAGCTTTCTTT. Translation gives CATRAGTANTEAFF.

J is TRBJ2-7 and V is TRBV20-1; 9 positions match TRBD1. Germline lookup yields CDR1 DFQATT and CDR2 SNEGSKA (reference sequence). The CDR3 spans 16 residues. The V and J ends lost 0 bases and 5 bases, in that order; junction bases with no gene match: 11. The CDR3: CSARDLRTGVVDEQYF. CDR3 sequence (DNA): TGCAGTGCTAGAGATCTAAGGACAGGGGTTGTGGACGAGCAGTACTTC.

V is TRBV6-2 or TRBV6-3 and J is TRBJ2-1; D might be TRBD1 (5 bases). Between the trimmed V and J ends, which lost 6 bases and 0 bases, there was a span of 9 bases. The CDR3 has 14 residues. Germline CDR1 and CDR2: MNHEY and SVGEGT. Written as DNA, the CDR3 is TGTGCCAGCAGAAGACAGCCCTCCTACAATGAGCAGTTCTTC. Translated: CASRRQPSYNEQFF.

The chain recombines TRBV24-1 with TRBJ2-3; D unresolved. V lost 4 bases and J lost 1, with 5 bases in between. Germline V lookup: CDR1 KGHDR, CDR2 SFDVKD. CDR3 size: 13 residues. The CDR3 loop is CATSEVRTDTQYF. In DNA form, the CDR3 reads TGTGCCACCAGTGAAGTCCGCACAGATACGCAGTATTTT.

The chain joins TRBV7-9 to TRBJ2-5, with D uncertain. This CDR3 region has 12 residues. The V gene lost 5 bases and the J gene lost 1 base, with 5 bases spanning the gap. The germline V gene has CDR1 SEHNR and CDR2 FQNEAQ (reference sequence). CDR3 sequence reads: CASSRPQETQYF. The DNA for the CDR3 is TGTGCCAGCAGCCGGCCCCAAGAGACCCAGTACTTC.

The chain has TRBV12-3 or TRBV12-4 and TRBJ2-2; TRBD2 is a possible D gene (6 bases). The length of the CDR3 is 12 residues. Trimming removed 5 bases from V and 8 bases from J, with 9 bases in between. The CDR3 sequence is CASSGGRGELFF. CDR3 nucleotides: TGTGCCAGCAGTGGAGGGCGGGGGGAGCTGTTTTTT.

This clonotype occurred a few times. This sequence joins TRBV20-1 and TRBJ1-5; 10 bases fit TRBD1. The CDR3 covers 15 residues. The V gene end was trimmed by 6 bases and the J gene end by 3 bases; junction bases not matched to a gene: 8. Looked up from germline, CDR1 is DFQATT and CDR2 is SNEGSKA (reference sequence). The CDR3 nucleotides read TGCAGTGCAAAGAGACAGGGGGCCAACAATCAGCCCCAGCATTTT. Encoded protein: CSAKRQGANNQPQHF.

This clonotype was counted between two and nine times. The chain recombines TRBV28 with TRBJ1-5, with D hard to call. Trimming stripped 1 base from V and 0 bases from J, with 7 bases between. The CDR3 contains 15 residues. In germline, CDR1 is MDHEN, CDR2 SYDVKM. DNA of the CDR3: TGTGCCAGCAGTTTATCTGGGTATAGCAATCAGCCCCAGCATTTT. It encodes CASSLSGYSNQPQHF.

This clonotype was picked up a small number of times. The chain is built from TRBV20-1 and TRBJ2-3; D perhaps matches TRBD1 (5 bases). V was shortened by 4 bases and J by 3 bases, with 8 bases between the two germline ends. Germline V gene data show CDR1 as DFQATT and CDR2 as SNEGSKA (reference sequence). The CDR3 is made up of 12 amino acids. CDR3 amino acids: CSATRVTDTQYF. The CDR3, as DNA: TGCAGTGCTACCAGGGTGACAGATACGCAGTATTTT.

V gene TRBV6-4 combines with J gene TRBJ2-5; unclear D gene. Germline assignment: CDR1 MRHNA and CDR2 SNTAGT. This CDR3 spans 13 amino acids. The ends were cut back, 5 bases at V and 5 bases at J, with 12 bases in the middle. CDR3 sequence: CASSPDFGETQYF. Written as DNA, the CDR3 is TGTGCCAGCAGTCCGGATTTTGGGGAGACCCAGTACTTC.

This chain connects TRBV6-2 or TRBV6-3 to TRBJ1-6, with 7 positions matching TRBD1. CDR3 length: 16 residues. The germline gives CDR1 MNHEY, CDR2 SVGEGT. J was trimmed by 6 bases and V by 4 bases; bases with no gene match: 9. CDR3 sequence: CASSSLDRASNSPLHF. CDR3 nucleotide sequence: TGTGCCAGCAGTTCACTCGACAGGGCTAGTAATTCACCCCTCCACTTT.

This clonotype is a singleton in its sample. The junction departs from germline at one end; a sequencing error may be responsible. The rearrangement uses TRBV7-2 and TRBJ1-2; D ambiguous. The CDR3 covers 13 residues. CDR1 and CDR2 from the germline V gene are SGHTA and FQGNSA. CDR3 sequence (DNA): TGCGCCAGCAGCCAAGATCTGGGCATGACATACACCTTC. It yields the protein CASSQDLGMTYTF.